The rows below give T cell receptor beta chains drawn from one sample of a study of shared clonotypes between healthy human individuals. The data were produced by immunoSEQ multiplex PCR, yet TCRdb's version contains in-frame clones alone and is incomplete. The sample has some 1,600,000 clones, approximately 98% seen once; the top ten hold 0.45%. Sequencing was done on a sample of naive CD4+ T cells sorted from blood. The receptors shown here come from a young man in good health. Each CDR3 is given without its conserved first and last residue.

v_call: TRBV5-4; j_call: TRBJ1-2; cdr3_aa: ASSFDGTSNYGYT
v_call: TRBV19; j_call: TRBJ1-2; cdr3_aa: ASVDRGRDNYGYT
v_call: TRBV5-4; j_call: TRBJ2-3; cdr3_aa: ASSLRSSGIRTDTQY
v_call: TRBV28; j_call: TRBJ2-2; cdr3_aa: ASTIPPGQGRATGELF
v_call: TRBV7-9; j_call: TRBJ2-7; cdr3_aa: ASSLDPGASYEQY
v_call: TRBV7-9; j_call: TRBJ2-1; cdr3_aa: ASSSPTGGSYNEQF
v_call: TRBV9; j_call: TRBJ2-3; cdr3_aa: ASTKSVGSGRSTDTQY
v_call: TRBV11-2; j_call: TRBJ2-7; cdr3_aa: ASSSPLSSAEQY
v_call: TRBV28; j_call: TRBJ2-3; cdr3_aa: ASSPSSGRAIDTQY
v_call: TRBV5-6; j_call: TRBJ2-2; cdr3_aa: ASSAGTSGYTGELF
v_call: TRBV7-9; j_call: TRBJ1-4; cdr3_aa: ASSLRGTQGWREKLF
v_call: TRBV18; j_call: TRBJ1-2; cdr3_aa: ASSPQGNYGYT
v_call: TRBV9; j_call: TRBJ2-5; cdr3_aa: ASSPPGLGTQETQY
v_call: TRBV19; j_call: TRBJ2-7; cdr3_aa: ASSSRGQGASYQY
v_call: TRBV9; j_call: TRBJ1-2; cdr3_aa: ASSVASGQGFSGYT
v_call: TRBV5-4; j_call: TRBJ2-7; cdr3_aa: ASSSTGGTYEQY
v_call: TRBV5-1; j_call: TRBJ2-7; cdr3_aa: ASSPPGQGASYEQY
v_call: TRBV11-2; j_call: TRBJ1-2; cdr3_aa: ASSKTPDRAHYGYT